These T cell receptor beta chains were read from a single sample in a study of blood T cell repertoires in COVID-19. The assay was immunoSEQ multiplex PCR, and TCRdb's table has in-frame clones only and misses some. The sample contains around 100,000 clones, 82% of which appear only once. What was sequenced was peripheral blood. The source is a man aged 65 to 79 with acute or convalescent COVID-19. CDR3s include the opening cysteine and the closing phenylalanine or tryptophan. The D gene is left open where the match is weak. Rows give clone size only sometimes, using once, few, many, or a class for an expanded clone.

J: TRBJ2-7
size: .
D: TRBD2
V: TRBV10-3
DNA: TGTGCCACCGTAGCGGGATTCCACCCGTCACAGCAGTACTTC
CDR3: CATVAGFHPSQQYF

J: TRBJ2-1
size: .
D: TRBD2
V: TRBV19
DNA: TGTGCCAGTAGTATCCGACTAGCGGGAGCTATCGGATCCTACAATGAGCAGTTCTTC
CDR3: CASSIRLAGAIGSYNEQFF

J: TRBJ2-1
size: .
D: .
V: TRBV28
DNA: TGTGCCAGCAGTTTAGCCGGTTTAAGCTCCTACAATGAGCAGTTCTTC
CDR3: CASSLAGLSSYNEQFF

J: TRBJ2-3
size: .
D: TRBD2
V: TRBV28
DNA: TGTGCCAGCAGTTCACTAGCGGGGGCCGGGGATACGCAGTATTTT
CDR3: CASSSLAGAGDTQYF

J: TRBJ2-3
size: .
D: TRBD2
V: TRBV5-4
DNA: TGTGCCAGCAGCCGGACTAGCGGGACTACAGATACGCAGTATTTT
CDR3: CASSRTSGTTDTQYF

J: TRBJ2-7
size: .
D: .
V: TRBV5-1
DNA: TGCGCCAGCAGCTTTTTAAGGGGCGACGAGCAGTACTTC
CDR3: CASSFLRGDEQYF

J: TRBJ1-1
size: .
D: .
V: TRBV7-9
DNA: TGTGCCAGCAGCTTAAGGGGCAAGGGCACTGAAGCTTTCTTT
CDR3: CASSLRGKGTEAFF

J: TRBJ1-1
size: few
D: .
V: TRBV9
DNA: TGTGCCAGCAGCGTAGGATGGGGAGACACTGAAGCTTTCTTT
CDR3: CASSVGWGDTEAFF

J: TRBJ1-6
size: .
D: TRBD1
V: TRBV6-5
DNA: TGTGCCAGCAGTTCAACCGGGACAGGGGATTCACCCCTCCACTTT
CDR3: CASSSTGTGDSPLHF

J: TRBJ2-2
size: .
D: .
V: TRBV18
DNA: TGTGCCAGCTCACCAGAGAGGCTCACCGGGGAGCTGTTTTTT
CDR3: CASSPERLTGELFF

J: TRBJ1-2
size: .
D: TRBD1
V: TRBV11-2
DNA: TGTGCCAGCAGCGGTCGGGGGACAGGGGGCCTTGGCTACACCTTC
CDR3: CASSGRGTGGLGYTF

J: TRBJ1-1
size: once
D: .
V: TRBV28
DNA: TGTGCCAGCACCAGGCAGACTGAAGCTTTCTTT
CDR3: CASTRQTEAFF

J: TRBJ1-5
size: .
D: .
V: TRBV3-1/TRBV3-2
DNA: TGTGCCAGCAGTCACATGGGGGGTCAGCCCCAGCATTTT
CDR3: CASSHMGGQPQHF

J: TRBJ2-2
size: .
D: .
V: TRBV10-2
DNA: TGCGCCAGCAGACCCAGTCTAGGCAACACCGGGGAGCTGTTTTTT
CDR3: CASRPSLGNTGELFF

J: TRBJ1-2
size: .
D: TRBD1
V: TRBV5-1
DNA: TGCGCCAGCACCAGAGGGGGCGGAGATGCTAACTATGGCTACACCTTC
CDR3: CASTRGGGDANYGYTF

J: TRBJ2-3
size: .
D: .
V: TRBV5-4
DNA: TGTGCCAGCAGCCCAAAAGGGGGCGGGGGGTCGACTAGCACAGATACGCAGTATTTT
CDR3: CASSPKGGGGSTSTDTQYF

J: TRBJ1-5
size: .
D: .
V: TRBV5-1
DNA: TGCGCCAGCAGCCCGTCTGGAGTCGATCAGCCCCAGCATTTT
CDR3: CASSPSGVDQPQHF

J: TRBJ1-2
size: few
D: .
V: TRBV1
DNA: TGCACCAGCAGCCAAGTATATCCGGGTGGCTACACCTTC
CDR3: CTSSQVYPGGYTF

J: TRBJ1-5
size: .
D: TRBD1
V: TRBV5-1
DNA: TGCGCCAGCAGCCCACTGGACAGGGCGGGCCTAGTATCAGTAGAATTCAATCAGCCCCAGCATTTT
CDR3: CASSPLDRAGLVSVEFNQPQHF

J: TRBJ1-2
size: .
D: .
V: TRBV6-5
DNA: TGTGCCAGCGGACCCTTCAGGGACTATGGCTACACCTTC
CDR3: CASGPFRDYGYTF

J: TRBJ2-2
size: .
D: TRBD2
V: TRBV6-6
DNA: TGTGCCAGCAGTCGGGAGGCTTCGCGGGTATTAAGCGGGGAGCTGTTTTTT
CDR3: CASSREASRVLSGELFF

J: TRBJ1-6
size: .
D: .
V: TRBV5-4
DNA: TGTGCCAGCAGCCCGGCCAGGGTGAATGGTTCACCCCTCCACTTT
CDR3: CASSPARVNGSPLHF

J: TRBJ2-2
size: once
D: .
V: TRBV28
DNA: TGTGCCAGCAGAACACAGGGAAATACCGGGGAGCTGTTTTTT
CDR3: CASRTQGNTGELFF

J: TRBJ2-1
size: .
D: TRBD2
V: TRBV7-2
DNA: TGTGCCAGCAGCTTCAAGACAGTAAGCGGGAACAATGAGCAGTTCTTC
CDR3: CASSFKTVSGNNEQFF

J: TRBJ2-5
size: .
D: TRBD1
V: TRBV14
DNA: TGTGCCAGCAGCCACGGACAGGGGGCTCAAGAGACCCAGTACTTC
CDR3: CASSHGQGAQETQYF

J: TRBJ1-2
size: few
D: .
V: TRBV28
DNA: TGTGCCAGCAGTTTAAGGGGGAACTATGGCTACACCTTC
CDR3: CASSLRGNYGYTF

J: TRBJ2-1
size: .
D: .
V: TRBV9
DNA: TGTGCCAGCAGCGGCATCCTAGCTCCTGAGCAGTTCTTC
CDR3: CASSGILAPEQFF

J: TRBJ1-1
size: once
D: .
V: TRBV6-5
DNA: TGTGCCAGCAGTTACCCAGGACAGCTGAACACTGAAGCTTTCTTT
CDR3: CASSYPGQLNTEAFF

J: TRBJ1-2
size: .
D: TRBD1
V: TRBV6-5
DNA: TGTGCCAGCAATGGCGGAGGACAGGGGATGCATGGCTACACCTTC
CDR3: CASNGGGQGMHGYTF

J: TRBJ1-2
size: few
D: .
V: TRBV20-1
DNA: TGCAGTGCCCCAGTTAACTATGGCTACACCTTC
CDR3: CSAPVNYGYTF

J: TRBJ2-3
size: once
D: .
V: TRBV11-2
DNA: TGTGCCAGCAGCTTAGCGCGAAATACGCAGTATTTT
CDR3: CASSLARNTQYF

J: TRBJ2-1
size: .
D: TRBD1
V: TRBV2
DNA: TGTGCCAGCATGGGGGACAGGGGTGGCAATGAGCAGTTCTTC
CDR3: CASMGDRGGNEQFF

J: TRBJ1-2
size: .
D: .
V: TRBV5-1
DNA: TGCGCCAGCAGCCGAGGGGAGGTCAATTCTGGCTACACCTTC
CDR3: CASSRGEVNSGYTF

J: TRBJ2-3
size: .
D: TRBD1
V: TRBV5-1
DNA: TGCGCCAGCAGCTGGGGACAGGGAAGAGGCACAGATACGCAGTATTTT
CDR3: CASSWGQGRGTDTQYF

J: TRBJ1-6
size: .
D: .
V: TRBV2
DNA: TGTGCCAGGGGAAATCGGGAAAGCCTAGCCAATTCACCCCTCCACTTT
CDR3: CARGNRESLANSPLHF

J: TRBJ2-7
size: .
D: .
V: TRBV18
DNA: TGTGCCAGCTCAGATAACAGGGACGAGCAGTACTTC
CDR3: CASSDNRDEQYF

J: TRBJ1-2
size: few
D: .
V: TRBV2
DNA: TGTGCCAGCAGCGAACTGACAGGATTTGGCTACACCTTC
CDR3: CASSELTGFGYTF

J: TRBJ2-7
size: few
D: TRBD2
V: TRBV18
DNA: TGTGCCAGCTCACCGCCGGGAGGGAAGTACGAGCAGTACTTC
CDR3: CASSPPGGKYEQYF

J: TRBJ2-3
size: .
D: .
V: TRBV25-1
DNA: TGTGCCAGCAGTGCTCCGTCCTCCGCAGATACGCAGTATTTT
CDR3: CASSAPSSADTQYF

J: TRBJ2-7
size: .
D: .
V: TRBV5-5
DNA: TGTGCCAGCAGCTCCCTAACCGACCGGGGAGCTGGCTTC
CDR3: CASSSLTDRGAGF

J: TRBJ2-3
size: .
D: TRBD2
V: TRBV19
DNA: TGTGCCAGTAGTAGGACTAGCGGGATCGCAGATACGCAGTATTTT
CDR3: CASSRTSGIADTQYF

J: TRBJ1-5
size: .
D: .
V: TRBV4-1
DNA: TGCGCCAGCAGCCAAGACCCCGGGATGGTAGGCAATCAGCCCCAGCATTTT
CDR3: CASSQDPGMVGNQPQHF